The rows below give T cell receptor beta chains drawn from one sample of a study of blood T cells in healthy people across ages. TCRdb passed the 5' RACE reads through MiXCR, listing each CDR3 protein once. The sample includes roughly 560,000 distinct CDR3 sequences, nearly 25% of them seen just once. These sequences were also reported in another study, on T cells of mothers and their children.

Sequencing was done on a sample of blood. The source is a boy aged 5 to 17 in good health. Both conserved end residues are part of each CDR3. A D gene is named only where the DNA matches it firmly. Only part of the rows carry a size: once, few, many, or a class if the clone is expanded.

J	D	size	V	DNA	CDR3
TRBJ1-4	.	few	TRBV20-1	TGCAGTGCGGCCCCAGATAATGAAAAACTGTTTTTT	CSAAPDNEKLFF
TRBJ1-4	.	.	TRBV15	TGTGCCACCCGCAGAGGGGGGAGGGGGACTAATGAAAAACTGTTTTTT	CATRRGGRGTNEKLFF
TRBJ1-1	.	.	TRBV19	TGTGCCAGTAGCAAGGACCTTCACAACACTGAAGCTTTCTTT	CASSKDLHNTEAFF
TRBJ2-5	.	.	TRBV20-1	TGCAGTGCTAGAAAGAGGGGCATAAAGACCCAGTACTTC	CSARKRGIKTQYF
TRBJ2-6	.	few	TRBV2	TGTGCCAGCAGTGAAGACACCGGGGCCAACGTCCTGACTTTC	CASSEDTGANVLTF
TRBJ2-5	TRBD2	few	TRBV28	TGTGCCAGCAGCGTTGGGACTAGCGGGGGGCCCTCCAGAGGGGAGACCCAGTACTTC	CASSVGTSGGPSRGETQYF
TRBJ1-6	.	few	TRBV6-6	TGTGCCAGCACTGAGAGATACGCCTCCTATAATTCGCCCCTCCACTTT	CASTERYASYNSPLHF
TRBJ2-5	.	few	TRBV5-1	TGCGCCAGCAGCTTGGGTAGAAACCAAGAGACCCAGTACTTC	CASSLGRNQETQYF
TRBJ1-4	.	.	TRBV30	TGTGCCGCGACAGATACTAATGAAAAACTGTTTTTT	CAATDTNEKLFF
TRBJ1-1	.	.	TRBV29-1	TGCAGCGTTGACGGTCTGGGGAACTCTATTATGAACACTGAAGCTTTCTTT	CSVDGLGNSIMNTEAFF
TRBJ2-7	.	few	TRBV5-1	TGCGCCAGCAGCTTGGGACAGGAGGTCTACGAGCAGTACTTC	CASSLGQEVYEQYF
TRBJ2-7	TRBD1	.	TRBV12-3/TRBV12-4	TGTGCCAGCATCCGAGGGGGCACCTACGAGCAGTACTTC	CASIRGGTYEQYF
TRBJ1-2	.	.	TRBV29-1	TGCAGCGTTGAATCGGGGAGCAACTATGGCTACACCTTC	CSVESGSNYGYTF
TRBJ2-1	TRBD2	.	TRBV7-9	TGTGCCAGCAGCTCCGCGGGGGAATCCTACAATGAGCAGTTCTTC	CASSSAGESYNEQFF
TRBJ1-1	.	.	TRBV20-1	TGCAGTGCTAGAGAGCTCCCAGGTGAAGCTTTCTTT	CSARELPGEAFF
TRBJ2-3	TRBD2	.	TRBV9	TGTGCCAGCAGCGACCCCTCGGGAAGCGGGATCACAGATACGCAGTATTTT	CASSDPSGSGITDTQYF
TRBJ2-3	.	few	TRBV7-2	TGTGCCAGCAGCTTAGGAACCGGGGTGGGCTACGATACGCAGTATTTT	CASSLGTGVGYDTQYF
TRBJ2-5	.	.	TRBV10-3	TGTGCCATCAGTGAGTCGTCAGGGGTGGAGCAAGAGACCCAGTACTTC	CAISESSGVEQETQYF
TRBJ2-5	.	many	TRBV5-1	TGCGCCAGCAGCTTGGCGCTCAGCGAAGAGACCCAGTACTTC	CASSLALSEETQYF
TRBJ2-4	.	.	TRBV29-1	TGCAGCGTTGAACTCGGGGGCATAGCCAAAAACATTCAGTACTTC	CSVELGGIAKNIQYF
TRBJ1-1	.	.	TRBV3-1	TGTGCCAGCAGCCAATACGAGAGCACTGAAGCTTTCTTT	CASSQYESTEAFF
TRBJ2-7	.	few	TRBV7-9	TGTGCCAGCAGCTTTTGGCGAGGGGAGCAGTACTTC	CASSFWRGEQYF
TRBJ1-1	TRBD1	.	TRBV20-1	TGCAGTGCTAGAGATACGGCAGGGGGTAACACTGAAGCTTTCTTT	CSARDTAGGNTEAFF
TRBJ2-7	TRBD2	.	TRBV7-2	TGTGCCAGCAGGGCAACTAGCGGGGGGCCTTCTTACGAGCAGTACTTC	CASRATSGGPSYEQYF
TRBJ1-1	.	few	TRBV30	TGTGCCTGGAGTCAGGTGAACACTGAAGCTTTCTTT	CAWSQVNTEAFF
TRBJ2-7	.	few	TRBV5-6	TGTGCCAGCAGCTTGTGGGTGGTGGACAGCAAATCCTACGAGCAGTACTTC	CASSLWVVDSKSYEQYF
TRBJ1-1	TRBD1	few	TRBV7-3	TGTGCCAGCAACAACCCGGGACAGGGGGAAGCTTTCTTT	CASNNPGQGEAFF
TRBJ1-4	.	.	TRBV20-1	TGCAGTGCTAGTCGGGAAACCGTGAATGAAAAACTGTTTTTT	CSASRETVNEKLFF
TRBJ2-6	TRBD2	few	TRBV4-1	TGCGCCAGCAGCCAAGATAGCGGGACGGAGTTCTCTGGGGCCAACGTCCTGACTTTC	CASSQDSGTEFSGANVLTF
TRBJ1-6	.	.	TRBV5-1	TGCGCCAGCAGCTTCGACCTTAATTCACCCCTCCACTTT	CASSFDLNSPLHF
TRBJ2-5	.	many	TRBV5-1	TGCGCCAGCAGCTATGAAGAGACCCAGTACTTC	CASSYEETQYF
TRBJ1-1	.	few	TRBV7-9	TGTGCCAGCAGCCCCGGGACGGTGGTCTTGAACACTGAAGCTTTCTTT	CASSPGTVVLNTEAFF
TRBJ2-1	TRBD2	.	TRBV2	TGTGCCAGCAGTGAAGCCGGGACTAGCGGGAACAATGAGCAGTTCTTC	CASSEAGTSGNNEQFF
TRBJ2-5	TRBD1	.	TRBV19	TGTGCCAGTAGGCTCCGGGACAGTGGGGAGACCCAGTACTTC	CASRLRDSGETQYF
TRBJ1-1	.	.	TRBV4-3	TGCGCCAGCAGCCAGTCGTCGGGGCTGGACACTGAAGCTTTCTTT	CASSQSSGLDTEAFF
TRBJ2-5	TRBD2	few	TRBV4-1	TGCGCCAGCAGCCATGGACTGTTGGCTAGCGGGGGAGGCAAACAAGAGACCCAGTACTTC	CASSHGLLASGGGKQETQYF
TRBJ2-2	.	.	TRBV10-3	TGTGCCACGTTGACAGGACTCAACACCGGGGAGCTGTTTTTT	CATLTGLNTGELFF
TRBJ1-1	.	few	TRBV4-2	TGTGCCAGCAGCCCAGACCGGGGGGGCCAGAAGGGAACTGAAGCTTTCTTT	CASSPDRGGQKGTEAFF
TRBJ2-5	.	few	TRBV29-1	TGCAGCGTTGTTGGGGACCCGGAGACCCAGTACTTC	CSVVGDPETQYF
TRBJ2-7	.	.	TRBV7-9	TGTGCCAGCAGCGCTCGGGGGACCTACGAGCAGTACTTC	CASSARGTYEQYF
TRBJ1-6	.	.	TRBV28	TGTGCCAGCAGTTTATTAAGAGGTGCGGGTTATTCACCCCTCCACTTT	CASSLLRGAGYSPLHF
TRBJ2-1	TRBD2	few	TRBV4-3	TGCGCCAGCAGCCAAGGACTAGCCAATGAGCAGTTCTTC	CASSQGLANEQFF
TRBJ2-7	.	few	TRBV27	TGTGCCAGCAGTTTACTGGGGACAAGCTCCTACGAGCAGTACTTC	CASSLLGTSSYEQYF
TRBJ1-5	.	.	TRBV6-6	TGTGCCAGCAGCTCTTACTCGGCTGAGAACCTTATTAGCAATCAGCCCCAGCATTTT	CASSSYSAENLISNQPQHF
TRBJ2-5	.	many	TRBV2	TGTGCCAGCAGTGAAGCCAGCGTGGGAGAGACCCAGTACTTC	CASSEASVGETQYF
TRBJ2-1	.	many	TRBV29-1	TGCAGCGTTACAGGGAGGGTCGACAATGAGCAGTTCTTC	CSVTGRVDNEQFF
TRBJ2-5	.	.	TRBV28	TGTGCCACCGTCCCAGTGAGTGGGGAGACCCAGTACTTC	CATVPVSGETQYF
TRBJ1-2	TRBD1	.	TRBV7-9	TGTGCCAGCAGCTTAGCCCCCACAGGGGGCCCCTATGGCTACACCTTC	CASSLAPTGGPYGYTF
TRBJ1-2	TRBD1	few	TRBV5-1	TGCGCCAGCAGCTTGTCAACTTCCTTAACAGGGGTAGAGTATGGCTACACCTTC	CASSLSTSLTGVEYGYTF
TRBJ1-1	.	.	TRBV19	TGTGCCAGTAGACTTCAAGGTTCGGGGACTGAAGCTTTCTTT	CASRLQGSGTEAFF
TRBJ2-6	.	.	TRBV12-3/TRBV12-4	TGTGCCAGCAGTTTAATAACGGGGGCCAACGTCCTGACTTTC	CASSLITGANVLTF
TRBJ2-7	TRBD2	few	TRBV18	TGTGCCAGCTCACCAAGAATCGGCGTAGCGGGGGGGCCGGGGGAGCAGTACTTC	CASSPRIGVAGGPGEQYF
TRBJ1-1	.	.	TRBV4-1	TGCGCCAGCAGCCCACAGGCCCCTAACACTGAAGCTTTCTTT	CASSPQAPNTEAFF